The present TCR beta chain was sequenced within a study of circulating CD8 cells and anti-PD-1 response in melanoma (dated by TCRdb to about 2020). Regarding the study in general: Nivolumab was administered to patients intravenously at 3 mg/kg every 2 weeks. Patients with complete or partial responses were classified as responders; those with stable or progressive disease (RECIST v1.1) as non-responders. A total of around 11 melanoma patients were included in the TCR repertoire analysis, 4 of them responders and 7 non-responders. Of the 13 patients in the melanoma cohort, seven received anti-PD-1 as first-line therapy and six had prior targeted therapy or immunotherapy. In on-treatment samples, a biotinylated anti-human IgG4 antibody was used to detect PD-1.

This clonotype is a singleton in its sample. Its recognized antigen is unknown. Base qualities were left out, and no much larger clone turns up one base away. A lone read gives weak evidence. From the cysteine through the phenylalanine, the CDR3 covers 12 amino acids. The retained sequence is limited to the CDR3, 36 bases, with the frame set at the first base. At the junction V is shortened by 7 bases and J by 11 bases, with 18 bases in between. Per the germline V gene, SQVTM is the CDR1 and ANQGSEA is the CDR2. A BD FACSAria II cell sorter was used to sort four subsets, defined by PD-1 and/or TIGIT, from live CD3+CD8+TCRalphabeta+ cells. Circulating CD8 T cells were sorted into four subsets by PD-1 and TIGIT expression to characterize their relevance to anti-PD-1 therapy response. For every sorted CD8 T-cell subset, sequencing covered both the TCR alpha and the TCR beta chains. Peripheral blood was collected at three points: before the first anti-PD-1 injection, after two injections and after four injections. Ficoll gradient centrifugation was used to isolate PBMCs right away. Until use, PBMCs were stored frozen in liquid nitrogen in RPMI containing around 19% FCS and about 10% DMSO. After thawing, PBMCs were stained with a viability dye and with antibodies against CD3, CD8alpha, TCRalphabeta, PD-1 and TIGIT. The RNeasy Kit was used to extract total RNA, and all samples had a RIN greater than 7.

Instrument on record: NextSeq 500. The QIAseq Immune Repertoire RNA Library Kit, Human TCR Panel was used to prepare TCR libraries from 15 ng of total RNA. TCR libraries were sequenced on an Illumina NextSeq with a Mid Output V2 kit, using asymmetric 261x41 paired-end reads. Each TCR library was diluted to approximately 3.7 nM, pooled, denatured and loaded at 1.0 pM. The source study handled its data this way. The QIAGEN GeneGlobe Data Analysis Center was used to process TCR FASTQ files, and downstream analysis was done in R 3.5.2. To get clonality, Shannon entropy was normalized by the log of the number of unique productive sequences and the result was subtracted from one. Fisher exact tests at 5% FDR, run separately within each subset, picked out TRA or TRB clonotypes whose abundance differed between baseline and M1. Differentially abundant clonotypes were categorized as emerging, expanding, contracting or non-expanding/contracting. Morisita's overlap index was used to measure repertoire overlap between patients. TCRdb itself trimmed the public reads at Q25 with fastp, ran MiXCR and retained productive beta chains. Merged by CDR3 protein, the rows form single entries marked with the most common genes and DNA. For this entry, the V and J calls and clone size follow TCRdb and not the study's own pipeline. This sample comprises 440 or so distinct CDR3 sequences, about 6.7% of them detected only once. Roughly 17% of the sample rests with the top ten.

The study at large found these results: Repertoires were found to be largely private between subsets, with under 7% of TRB clonotypes shared at M1, and the highest sharing was observed between DPOS and TIGIT. Since no tumor material could be accessed, the researchers instead assessed tumor reactivity using peptide assays on expanded sorted subsets. The DNEG repertoire was the most diverse; PD-1 and DPOS showed similar, higher clonality, and TIGIT repertoires were the least diverse. Only baseline and M1 samples from a small cohort with few responders were used in the published TCR repertoire comparisons. Because material was limited, most experiments were generally run without replicates. The cohort included both treatment-naive and previously treated patients, and the authors noted that this mix could influence results.

The specimen was CD8+ T cells from PBMCs, collected at baseline or after one month of anti-PD-1 therapy (not recorded which). The rearranged segments are TRBV29-1 and TRBJ2-1; the D region is possibly TRBD1 or TRBD2, each matching across 5 bases. The receptor's source is a human donor with melanoma. Here is the DNA: TGCAGCGCTCTGACAGACTACAGTAAGCAGTTCTTC. It translates to CSALTDYSKQFF.